Listed below are T cell receptor beta chains from one sample, sequenced in a study of blood T cell repertoires in COVID-19. Clones were sequenced by immunoSEQ multiplex PCR, and TCRdb holds only the in-frame ones, with some missing. The sample consists of some 300,000 clones, 70% to 90% of them appearing once. Material: peripheral blood. The source of these receptors is a woman between 50 and 59 years old with COVID-19, enrolled during active disease. CDR3s include the opening cysteine and the closing phenylalanine or tryptophan. The D gene is left open where the match is weak. Clone size, where shown, is once, few, many, or a class for clones that have expanded.

d_call j_call v_call clone_size cdr3_aa cdr3_nt
. TRBJ1-4 TRBV5-4 . CASSSGGIREKLFF TGTGCCAGCAGCTCGGGGGGGATTCGGGAAAAACTGTTTTTT
TRBD2 TRBJ2-7 TRBV11-2 . CASSFGAGGPLDEQYF TGTGCCAGCAGCTTTGGCGCGGGAGGGCCTCTCGACGAGCAGTACTTC
TRBD2 TRBJ2-7 TRBV14 once CASSQNSGRAEQYF TGTGCCAGCAGCCAAAATAGCGGGAGGGCCGAGCAGTACTTC
TRBD2 TRBJ2-7 TRBV5-1 . CASSLAGGLAGLSYEQYF TGCGCCAGCAGCTTGGCCGGAGGACTAGCGGGCCTATCCTACGAGCAGTACTTC
. TRBJ1-2 TRBV19 few CASSEGVRGWNGYTF TGTGCCAGTAGTGAAGGTGTAAGGGGTTGGAATGGCTACACCTTC
TRBD1 TRBJ1-5 TRBV24-1 . CATSDTRDRGGQPQHF TGTGCCACCAGTGACACCCGGGACAGGGGAGGGCAGCCCCAGCATTTT
TRBD2 TRBJ2-7 TRBV9 . CASSASPTSGNSEQYF TGTGCCAGCAGCGCCTCTCCTACTAGCGGGAACTCCGAGCAGTACTTC
TRBD1 TRBJ2-7 TRBV19 few CASSTTGAPPYEQYF TGTGCCAGTAGTACTACAGGGGCCCCCCCCTACGAGCAGTACTTC
. TRBJ2-3 TRBV20-1 . CSASKAGDLTDTQYF TGCAGTGCTAGTAAAGCAGGGGACCTCACAGATACGCAGTATTTT
TRBD1 TRBJ1-4 TRBV9 . CASSGDRVDEKLFF TGTGCCAGCAGCGGGGACAGGGTCGATGAAAAACTGTTTTTT
. TRBJ1-3 TRBV13 . CASSPSSSGNTIYF TGTGCCAGCAGCCCCTCCAGCTCTGGAAACACCATATATTTT
TRBD2 TRBJ2-3 TRBV7-3 . CASSSPSGSRHTDTQYF TGTGCCAGCAGCTCCCCTAGCGGGAGTAGACACACAGATACGCAGTATTTT
. TRBJ2-4 TRBV4-3 once CASSQEAGAADLAKNIQYF TGCGCCAGCAGCCAAGAGGCAGGGGCGGCGGATTTAGCCAAAAACATTCAGTACTTC
. TRBJ1-1 TRBV6-5 once CASSRGGTLNTEAFF TGTGCCAGCAGCAGGGGTGGGACACTGAACACTGAAGCTTTCTTT
. TRBJ2-7 TRBV6-2/TRBV6-3 . CASSYSTSPPPSGSYEQYF TGTGCCAGCAGTTACTCGACCAGCCCCCCTCCATCCGGGTCCTACGAGCAGTACTTC
. TRBJ1-1 TRBV15 . CATSRPAEYTEAFF TGTGCCACCAGCAGGCCCGCGGAATACACTGAAGCTTTCTTT
TRBD1 TRBJ1-1 TRBV11-2 . CASSEGQGARAFF TGTGCCAGCAGCGAAGGACAGGGGGCGCGGGCTTTCTTT
TRBD2 TRBJ2-7 TRBV2 . CASSGTSGDYEQYF TGTGCCAGCAGTGGGACTAGCGGGGATTACGAGCAGTACTTC
. TRBJ2-7 TRBV5-5 . CASTLGADPSYEQYF TGTGCCAGCACCCTTGGGGCAGATCCATCCTACGAGCAGTACTTC
TRBD2 TRBJ2-1 TRBV9 . CASSVVAGQYNEQFF TGTGCCAGCAGCGTAGTAGCGGGGCAATACAATGAGCAGTTCTTC
. TRBJ2-5 TRBV5-4 . CASSLEAGGVETQYF TGTGCCAGCAGCTTGGAGGCTGGCGGGGTAGAGACCCAGTACTTC
. TRBJ2-5 TRBV11-3 once CASSLDPGPGETQYF TGTGCCAGCAGCTTAGATCCCGGACCGGGGGAGACCCAGTACTTC
. TRBJ2-1 TRBV30 . CAWLRGAYNEQFF TGTGCCTGGCTCAGGGGCGCCTACAATGAGCAGTTCTTC
. TRBJ1-4 TRBV19 . CASSISGGAGEKLFF TGTGCCAGTAGTATATCGGGAGGGGCTGGGGAAAAACTGTTTTTT
TRBD1 TRBJ1-1 TRBV3-1/TRBV3-2 . CASSPGTGSITEAFF TGTGCCAGCAGCCCGGGGACAGGTTCGATCACTGAAGCTTTCTTT
TRBD2 TRBJ2-2 TRBV19 . CASREREGRAGELFF TGTGCCAGTAGAGAGCGGGAGGGACGAGCCGGGGAGCTGTTTTTT
TRBD2 TRBJ2-7 TRBV18 . CASSPTGLAGGEQYF TGTGCCAGCTCACCAACGGGACTAGCGGGAGGCGAGCAGTACTTC
. TRBJ2-7 TRBV7-6 . CASSPSSYSYEQYF TGTGCCAGCAGCCCTTCCTCCTACTCCTACGAGCAGTACTTC
TRBD2 TRBJ2-7 TRBV11-3 . CASSLDLLASGRLNYEQYF TGTGCCAGCAGCTTAGATCTGTTGGCTAGCGGGAGGCTAAACTACGAGCAGTACTTC
. TRBJ2-3 TRBV3-1/TRBV3-2 . CASSHPLGRGNTDTQYF TGTGCCAGCAGCCATCCCTTGGGGCGCGGGAACACAGATACGCAGTATTTT
TRBD2 TRBJ2-3 TRBV11-3 . CASSLGSPSGRTDTQYF TGTGCCAGCAGCTTAGGTTCTCCTAGCGGGAGGACAGATACGCAGTATTTT
TRBD1 TRBJ2-1 TRBV5-4 . CASSLARTGGEQFF TGTGCCAGCAGCTTGGCCAGGACAGGAGGTGAGCAGTTCTTC
. TRBJ1-2 TRBV5-6 . CASSLPQGIYGYTF TGTGCCAGCAGCTTGCCTCAGGGAATCTATGGCTACACCTTC
TRBD1 TRBJ1-3 TRBV6-5 . CASSYSDRAGNTIYF TGTGCCAGCAGTTATTCCGACAGGGCTGGAAACACCATATATTTT
TRBD1 TRBJ1-2 TRBV9 . CASSVGEGTGYGYTF TGTGCCAGCAGCGTAGGAGAAGGGACAGGATATGGCTACACCTTC
TRBD1 TRBJ1-1 TRBV5-6 many CASSLYGAGGSTEAFF TGTGCCAGCAGCTTGTACGGCGCAGGGGGATCCACTGAAGCTTTCTTT
. TRBJ1-2 TRBV5-6 . CASSLVHRGGGYTF TGTGCCAGCAGCTTGGTGCATAGGGGTGGAGGCTACACCTTC
TRBD2 TRBJ2-1 TRBV6-5 . CASSYGTSGRTGEQFF TGTGCCAGCAGTTACGGGACTAGCGGGAGGACGGGGGAGCAGTTCTTC
TRBD1 TRBJ2-5 TRBV29-1 . CSAFAENRGRETQYF TGCAGCGCATTCGCGGAAAACAGGGGCCGCGAGACCCAGTACTTC
. TRBJ2-6 TRBV5-1 . CASSFHRAPTGANVLTF TGCGCCAGCAGCTTTCACAGGGCCCCGACTGGGGCCAACGTCCTGACTTTC
TRBD1 TRBJ2-1 TRBV4-3 . CASSQGVHRGPYNEQFF TGCGCCAGCAGCCAAGGGGTTCACAGGGGGCCCTACAATGAGCAGTTCTTC
. TRBJ2-2 TRBV3-1/TRBV3-2 . CASSRRTVANTGELFF TGTGCCAGCAGCCGGAGGACTGTTGCGAACACCGGGGAGCTGTTTTTT
. TRBJ2-3 TRBV4-2 . CASSQVGQADTQYF TGTGCCAGCAGCCAAGTGGGCCAGGCGGATACGCAGTATTTT
. TRBJ2-7 TRBV18 . CASSPFAGARRLEQYF TGTGCCAGCTCACCATTTGCAGGGGCGCGGCGGCTCGAGCAGTACTTC
. TRBJ2-7 TRBV10-1 few CASSQTGSYEQYF TGCGCCAGCAGCCAGACAGGATCCTACGAGCAGTACTTC
. TRBJ2-1 TRBV30 . CAWRIAKINEQFF TGTGCCTGGAGGATAGCGAAAATCAATGAGCAGTTCTTC
TRBD2 TRBJ2-1 TRBV4-2 . CASSQDRVTSGSSNEQFF TGTGCCAGCAGCCAAGACAGGGTGACTAGCGGGAGTAGTAATGAGCAGTTCTTC
. TRBJ1-1 TRBV6-2/TRBV6-3 . CASSSRTAEAFF TGTGCCAGCAGTTCACGGACAGCCGAAGCTTTCTTT